The 10 T cell receptor delta chains below all came from one sample that was sequenced in a study of Vδ1+ human thymocytes (dated by TCRdb to 2016 to 2018). Broad study findings and their caveats: In contrast to oligoclonal peripheral blood repertoires, thymic TRG and TRD repertoires appeared to be highly polyclonal with Gaussian CDR3 length distributions.

The reads were generated on an Illumina MiSeq. RNA was extracted with the RNeasy mini kit and reverse transcribed using Superscript III. CDR3 amplicons were generated by multiplex PCR with pooled V-gene forward primers and a constant-region reverse primer carrying Illumina adaptor overhangs. TCRdb reprocessed the public data with the CATT caller; entries with the same nucleotide sequence were combined afterwards. Present in this sample are over 45,000 delta-chain clones, about 14% of which were seen just once. The top ten constitute around 0.37% of the sample. Their cognate antigens are unknown. Sequencing used Vdelta1+ gamma-delta thymocytes from the thymus. The sample's cell subset or site label is to be understood as: FACS-sorted CD3+ TCRalphabeta- TCRVdelta1+ TCRVdelta2- thymocytes. These receptors were obtained from a girl less than two years old who had congenital heart surgery.

This clone appeared a few times. The V and J genes are TRDV1 and TRDJ1; TRDD2 agrees at 7 bases. Germline V gives CDR1 TSWWSYY, CDR2 QGS. The CDR3 is 17 amino acids. J gave up 1 base and V 4 bases, and 12 bases lay outside the gene matches. The CDR3 DNA follows: TGTGCTCTTGGGGGAATTCCTACACCCTACTGCACCGATAAACTCATCTTT. This sequence encodes CALGGIPTPYCTDKLIF.

The rearrangement uses TRDV1 and TRDJ1, with 13 bases lining up with TRDD3. The V gene end was trimmed by 5 bases and the J gene end by 3 bases; junction bases not matched to a gene: 6. CDR3 size: 16 residues. The germline CDR1 and CDR2 sequences are TSWWSYY and QGS. In DNA, the CDR3 is TGTGCTCTTGGGTACTGGGGGATACGGAGTGCCGATAAACTCATCTTT. Its translation is CALGYWGIRSADKLIF.

This rearrangement joins TRDV1 to TRDJ1; D may be TRDD3 (6 bases). Germline V gene sequence: CDR1 TSWWSYY, CDR2 QGS. The CDR3 loop spans 15 amino acids. Trimming shortened V by 3 bases and J by 1 base, and 12 bases separated the two germline ends. The CDR3 is CALGEEGWGTDKLIF. CDR3 nucleotides: TGTGCTCTTGGGGAGGAGGGCTGGGGCACCGATAAACTCATCTTT.

V is TRDV1 and J is TRDJ1, with a possible D match to TRDD2 (8 bases). V was clipped by 3 bases and J by 1 base, with 27 bases between them. This CDR3 spans 20 amino acids. Germline V gives CDR1 TSWWSYY, CDR2 QGS. CDR3 nucleotides: TGTGCTCTTGGGGACCTTCCTAGGCATGGGGGACAGGTTTTCACCGATAAACTCATCTTT. Translation gives CALGDLPRHGGQVFTDKLIF.

This clone has a handful of counts. This rearrangement joins TRDV1 to TRDJ1, with D unclear. Trimming stripped 0 bases from V and 0 bases from J, with 17 bases between. Germline-derived CDR1 and CDR2 are TSWWSYY and QGS. This CDR3 region has 18 residues. DNA for the CDR3: TGTGCTCTTGGGGAACTGGTCGGGAGTTCCATGTACACCGATAAACTCATCTTT. Translated: CALGELVGSSMYTDKLIF.

This clone was recorded a few times. The chain recombines TRDV1 with TRDJ1; TRDD2 might be the D (6 bases). The CDR3 loop spans 19 amino acids. Looked up from germline, CDR1 is TSWWSYY and CDR2 is QGS. The ends were cut back, 0 bases at V and 1 base at J, with 21 bases in the middle. The CDR3 loop reads CALGELEAPTAGSTDKLIF. CDR3 nucleotide sequence: TGTGCTCTTGGGGAACTAGAGGCTCCTACAGCTGGGTCCACCGATAAACTCATCTTT.

This clone was seen only a few times. V is TRDV2 and J is TRDJ1, with 12 bases aligning to TRDD3. The CDR3 totals 18 residues. CDR1 and CDR2 (germline): GEAIGNYY, EKD. Trimming cost V 2 bases and J 7 bases; bases outside gene matches: 16. As DNA, the CDR3 is TGTGCCTGTGACATTTCCTGTGCATCTGGGGGATACGTGGGTAAACTCATCTTT. It translates to CACDISCASGGYVGKLIF.

This chain links TRDV1 with TRDJ1; a possible D gene is TRDD2 (5 bases). The ends were cut back, 3 bases at V and 4 bases at J, with 15 bases in the middle. Germline CDR1 is TSWWSYY and CDR2 is QGS. This CDR3 has 15 residues. The CDR3 nucleotides are TGTGCTCTTGGGGATCCTCTTTTCCTTTACGATAAACTCATCTTT. Translated: CALGDPLFLYDKLIF.

The rearrangement uses TRDV1 and TRDJ1; TRDD3 aligns across 10 bases. V dropped 0 bases and J dropped 3; count of bases not matched to a gene: 31. Germline-derived CDR1 and CDR2 are TSWWSYY and QGS. There are 25 residues in the CDR3. The DNA for the CDR3 is TGTGCTCTTGGGGAACTAGATCCCGCGTCGATCTCCGGTGGAGGTACTGGGGGATTCCCCGATAAACTCATCTTT. This translates into CALGELDPASISGGGTGGFPDKLIF.

The gene calls are TRDV1 and TRDJ1; possibly TRDD2 for D (5 bases). Trimming stripped 3 bases from V and 0 bases from J, with 14 bases between. Germline lookup yields CDR1 TSWWSYY and CDR2 QGS. The CDR3 loop spans 16 amino acids. This CDR3 reads CALGDAFPRNTDKLIF. CDR3 coding DNA: TGTGCTCTTGGGGACGCCTTTCCTCGAAACACCGATAAACTCATCTTT.